Below, 26 T cell receptor beta chains from the same sample are listed, as sequenced in a study of blood T cell repertoires in COVID-19 (dated by TCRdb to the early 2020s). The library came from the immunoSEQ multiplex PCR assay. This immuneACCESS table, as held by TCRdb, lists in-frame sequences with V and J called but not all clones. Of the missing ones, under half trace to an unresolved V gene in checked studies; the others have no known cause. In all, the sample holds 300,000 to 350,000 clones, and about nine tenths of those were seen once. The ten largest clones take up 1% of the sample. Sequencing used PBMCs or T cells enriched from blood (not recorded which). These TCRs come from a woman aged 25 to 45 who had been exposed to COVID-19.

In this sample, this clone turned up a few times. This chain joins TRBV6-5 and TRBJ2-7, with D possibly being TRBD2 (7 bases). Germline V gene sequence: CDR1 MNHEY, CDR2 SVGAGI. This CDR3 has 16 residues. Deletions cut 2 bases from V and 3 bases from J, with 17 bases between. CDR3 bases: TGTGCCAGCAGTTACGGGGGGGGCAGGGCCAACTACGAGCAGTACTTC. This gives the protein CASSYGGGRANYEQYF.

The chain recombines TRBV5-1 with TRBJ1-1; unclear D gene. V gave up 0 bases and J gave up 3 bases, with 3 bases separating them. CDR1 and CDR2 from the germline V gene are SGHRS and YFSETQ. This CDR3 has 12 amino acids. For the CDR3, the DNA is TGCGCCAGCAGCTTGGACTACACTGAAGCTTTCTTT. Translating it yields CASSLDYTEAFF.

V gene TRBV9 combines with J gene TRBJ2-1; perhaps TRBD1 as D (6 bases). Per the germline V gene, CDR1 is SGDLS and CDR2 is YYNGEE. The CDR3 runs 15 residues. V lost 2 bases and J 0 bases, leaving 9 bases between the germline ends. CDR3 amino acids: CASSVRTDSYNEQFF. CDR3 coding DNA: TGTGCCAGCAGCGTGAGGACAGACTCCTACAATGAGCAGTTCTTC.

The chain carries TRBV12-2 and TRBJ2-1; the D segment call TRBD2 is taken from the table without a DNA check. TRBV12-2 counts as a pseudogene. The CDR3 length is 17 residues. The CDR3 DNA reads as TGTGCAAGTCGCTTAGTATCCGGGGGGAAAACCTACAATGAGCAGTTCTTC. Translation: CASRLVSGGKTYNEQFF.

The chain carries TRBV5-5 and TRBJ2-2; TRBD2 might be the D (6 bases). Trimming stripped 0 bases from V and 6 bases from J, with 9 bases between. The CDR3 spans 14 residues. Germline CDR1 is SGHKS and CDR2 is YYEKEE (reference sequence). The CDR3 DNA reads TGTGCCAGCAGCTTGGGGGCGGGGTCCGGGGAGCTGTTTTTT. It codes for CASSLGAGSGELFF.

The chain combines TRBV5-1 with TRBJ1-1, with D maybe TRBD1 (5 bases). V shed 0 bases and J shed 4 bases, with 16 bases lying between them. This CDR3 is 16 amino acids long. Germline CDR1 SGHRS, CDR2 YFSETQ. The CDR3 region has the DNA TGCGCCAGCAGCTTGGTTGGCGCAGGGCCGACCACTGAAGCTTTCTTT. Its protein is CASSLVGAGPTTEAFF.

V gene TRBV28 combines with J gene TRBJ2-7; TRBD2 might be the D (5 bases). Germline CDR1 MDHEN, CDR2 SYDVKM. V was clipped by 5 bases and J by 2 bases, with 16 bases between them. The CDR3 runs to 15 residues. The CDR3 coding sequence is TGTGCCAGCAGTCCAGCCGGCGGGTCAACCTACGAGCAGTACTTC. Its protein product is CASSPAGGSTYEQYF.

The table lists this clone with a count of one. One end of the junction is discordant with germline, which a read error may explain. This chain links TRBV7-3 with TRBJ2-7, with 8 bases that match TRBD2. CDR3 size: 16 residues. Germline CDR1 and CDR2: SGHTA and FQGTGA. The CDR3 sequence: CASSLSFAGGSNEQYF. The CDR3 coding sequence is TGTGCCAGCAGCTTAAGTTTTGCGGGAGGCTCCAACGAGCAGTACTTC.

The CDR3 DNA reads as TGTGCCAGCAGCTTAGGGGGAGAGGCCTCCTACGAGCAGTACTTC. It encodes CASSLGGEASYEQYF. The chain recombines TRBV11-3 with TRBJ2-7; D possibly corresponds to TRBD2 (5 bases). The V and J ends lost 1 base and 0 bases respectively, with 10 bases between them. The V gene's germline CDR1 is SGHNT and CDR2 YENEEA. The CDR3 sequence is 15 residues long. Full variable domain (rest looked up from reference TRBV11-3 and TRBJ2-7): EAGVVQSPRYKIIEKKQPVAFWCNPISGHNTLYWYLQNLGQGPELLIRYENEEAVDDSQLPKDRFSAERLKGVDSTLKIQPAELGDSAVYLCASSLGGEASYEQYFGPGTRLTVT.

In this sample, this clone turned up once. Other DNA variants within this sample encode the same CDR3. This chain uses TRBV19 with TRBJ2-1, with D possibly matching TRBD2 (6 bases). Germline V CDR1 and CDR2: LNHDA, SQIVND (reference sequence). This CDR3 contains 13 residues. With 1 base removed from V and 7 bases from J, the gap between germline ends came to 8 bases. The CDR3 protein is CASSIGLANEQFF. The CDR3 nucleotides read TGTGCCAGTAGTATAGGGCTAGCGAATGAGCAGTTCTTC.

This chain joins TRBV11-2 and TRBJ2-3, with D unresolved. This CDR3 has 12 residues. Germline V gene data show CDR1 as SGHAT and CDR2 as FQNNGV. The V end lost 5 bases, the J end lost 14 bases, and 17 bases lay between the germline ends. CDR3 sequence: CASSAGFLGAYF. The CDR3 DNA reads as TGTGCCAGCAGCGCTGGGTTTCTCGGAGCGTATTTT.

This clone is a singleton in its sample. In DNA form, the CDR3 reads TGCGCCAGCAGTCAAAAACTAGCGCCGGGCTCCTACGAGCAGTACTTC. Its protein product is CASSQKLAPGSYEQYF. The genes are TRBV23-1 and TRBJ2-7; TRBD2 matches at 7 bases. TRBV23-1 is flagged as an ORF with uncertain function. This CDR3 is 16 amino acids long. The ends lost 2 bases at V and 0 bases at J; junction bases unmatched: 7.

The chain uses TRBV10-2 and TRBJ1-3, with D possibly being TRBD1 (6 bases). Trimming removed 2 bases from V and 0 bases from J, with 11 bases in between. Germline V gene data show CDR1 as WSHSY and CDR2 as SAAADI. This CDR3 has 16 amino acids. CDR3 nucleotides: TGCGCCAGCAGTGAGCAGGGGTTATACTCTGGAAACACCATATATTTT. This sequence encodes CASSEQGLYSGNTIYF.

This clone turned up a few times. V and J are TRBV4-1 and TRBJ2-1; D is possibly TRBD1 (6 bases). CDR3 length: 18 amino acids. In germline, CDR1 is MGHRA, CDR2 YSYEKL. V shed 4 bases and J shed 4 bases, with 23 bases lying between them. The CDR3: CASSRHGTPTPLYNEQFF. The CDR3 DNA is TGCGCCAGCAGCCGACACGGGACACCCACCCCTTTATACAATGAGCAGTTCTTC.

J is TRBJ2-3 and V is TRBV28, with 13 bases identical to TRBD2. Germline V gene lookup returns CDR1 MDHEN and CDR2 SYDVKM. The CDR3 has 16 amino acids. V shed 4 bases and J 1 base; nucleotides not matched to a gene: 2. The CDR3 nucleotides read TGTGCCAGCAGTTCCGGGACTAGCGGGGGCACAGATACGCAGTATTTT. Translated: CASSSGTSGGTDTQYF.

This chain connects TRBV3-1 (or the pseudogene TRBV3-2) to TRBJ2-5; the D gene is possibly TRBD1 (6 bases). Germline V gene lookup returns CDR1 LGHDT and CDR2 YNNKEL (reference sequence). The CDR3 contains 15 residues. The V end was cut by 4 bases, the J end by 5 bases, with 17 bases between. The CDR3 region is CASSPLKTGRETQYF. CDR3 DNA sequence: TGTGCCAGCAGCCCACTGAAGACAGGACGGGAGACCCAGTACTTC.

The chain recombines TRBV9 with TRBJ2-5, with a tentative D call TRBD1 (6 bases). V was pared by 0 bases and J by 2 bases, with 11 bases between. The germline CDR1 and CDR2 sequences are SGDLS and YYNGEE. This CDR3 has 15 amino acids. The CDR3 region has the DNA TGTGCCAGCAGCGTAGGGAGGACAGCTCAAGAGACCCAGTACTTC. Translating it yields CASSVGRTAQETQYF.

The V and J genes are TRBV4-1 and TRBJ2-1; D is perhaps TRBD2 (6 bases). The V end was cut by 6 bases, the J end by 0 bases, with 15 bases between. CDR1 MGHRA and CDR2 YSYEKL come from the germline V gene. CDR3 size: 16 residues. The CDR3 DNA follows: TGCGCCAGCAGGCCGGGGGACGGAGGCTCCTACAATGAGCAGTTCTTC. Residues: CASRPGDGGSYNEQFF.

The V gene is TRBV28, the J gene TRBJ2-1; 12 bases align to TRBD2. CDR3 length: 14 amino acids. Germline CDR1 reads MDHEN; CDR2 reads SYDVKM. The trim removed 6 bases at V and 7 bases at J, leaving 4 bases unmatched. This CDR3 is CASRRLAGVNEQFF. CDR3 sequence (DNA): TGTGCCAGCAGGCGACTAGCGGGGGTGAATGAGCAGTTCTTC. The variable domain in full, completed from reference TRBV28 and TRBJ2-1, reads DVKVTQSSRYLVKRTGEKVFLECVQDMDHENMFWYRQDPGLGLRLIYFSYDVKMKEKGDIPEGYSVSREKKERFSLILESASTNQTSMYLCASRRLAGVNEQFFGPGTRLTVL.

This clone was seen a single time. The gene calls are TRBV7-3 and TRBJ2-1; maybe TRBD2 (6 bases). V lost 1 base to trimming and J lost 6 bases, with 13 bases between them. The CDR3 runs to 15 residues. The V gene's germline CDR1 is SGHTA and CDR2 FQGTGA. The CDR3 reads CASSLNRERVNEQFF. CDR3 nucleotides: TGTGCCAGCAGCTTAAATCGGGAGAGGGTCAATGAGCAGTTCTTC.

The gene calls are TRBV6-1 and TRBJ1-2, with D perhaps matching TRBD1 (5 bases). This CDR3 spans 14 amino acids. CDR1 is MNHNS and CDR2 is SASEGT in the germline V gene. V lost 3 bases, J lost 4 bases, and 12 bases lay in between. This CDR3 reads CASSEVRGSYGYTF. Written as DNA, the CDR3 is TGTGCCAGCAGTGAGGTACGGGGGAGCTATGGCTACACCTTC.

This clone was observed a single time. V gene TRBV14 combines with J gene TRBJ1-5; weak D call: TRBD1 (6 bases). V shed 3 bases and J shed 1 base, with 7 bases lying between them. The CDR3 is 14 amino acids. In germline, CDR1 is SGHDN, CDR2 FVKESK. CDR3 bases: TGTGCCAGCAGCCACGGACAGAGCAATCAGCCCCAGCATTTT. Amino acid sequence: CASSHGQSNQPQHF.

The chain combines TRBV5-1 with TRBJ2-5, with D perhaps matching TRBD1 (5 bases). Trimming cost V 0 bases and J 5 bases, with 20 bases left between them. The CDR3 consists of 17 residues. The germline V gene has CDR1 SGHRS and CDR2 YFSETQ. The CDR3 region has the DNA TGCGCCAGCAGCTTGGTGGGGCTGGGCCCGGGTGTGGAGACCCAGTACTTC. Translating it yields CASSLVGLGPGVETQYF.

This clone showed up just once. The chain links TRBV10-1 to TRBJ1-1; D is ambiguous. In germline, CDR1 is WNHNN, CDR2 SYGVQD (reference sequence). The CDR3 has 14 residues. Deletions cut 2 bases from V and 0 bases from J, with 7 bases between. The CDR3 sequence is CASSEAAMNTEAFF. The CDR3, as DNA: TGCGCCAGCAGTGAGGCGGCTATGAACACTGAAGCTTTCTTT.

The V call is TRBV10-2, the J call TRBJ2-7, with 11 bases aligning to TRBD2. The V gene end was trimmed by 6 bases and the J gene end by 3 bases; junction bases not matched to a gene: 1. Germline CDR1 and CDR2: WSHSY and SAAADI. CDR3 length: 13 residues. The CDR3 here is CASRGTSGYEQYF. The CDR3 DNA reads as TGCGCCAGCAGGGGGACTAGCGGCTACGAGCAGTACTTC.

V is TRBV27 and J is TRBJ2-3; TRBD2 aligns across 10 bases. The germline V gene has CDR1 MNHEY and CDR2 SMNVEV (reference sequence). The CDR3 covers 15 residues. V dropped 1 base and J dropped 8; count of bases not matched to a gene: 6. Here the CDR3 DNA reads TGTGCCAGCAGTTTATGGCTAGCGGGAGAGGTTACGCAGTATTTT. It yields the protein CASSLWLAGEVTQYF.